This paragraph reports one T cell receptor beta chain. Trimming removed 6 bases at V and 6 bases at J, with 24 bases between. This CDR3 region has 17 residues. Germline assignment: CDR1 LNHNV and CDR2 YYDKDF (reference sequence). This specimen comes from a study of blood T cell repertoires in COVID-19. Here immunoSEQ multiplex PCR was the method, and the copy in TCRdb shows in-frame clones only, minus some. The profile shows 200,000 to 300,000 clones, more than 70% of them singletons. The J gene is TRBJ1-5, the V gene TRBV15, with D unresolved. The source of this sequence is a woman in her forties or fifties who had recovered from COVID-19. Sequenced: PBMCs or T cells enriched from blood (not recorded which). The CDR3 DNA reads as TGTGCCACCAGTGATACCCGTAGCGGGGTTCCTATTCAGCCCCAGCATTTT. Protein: CATSDTRSGVPIQPQHF.